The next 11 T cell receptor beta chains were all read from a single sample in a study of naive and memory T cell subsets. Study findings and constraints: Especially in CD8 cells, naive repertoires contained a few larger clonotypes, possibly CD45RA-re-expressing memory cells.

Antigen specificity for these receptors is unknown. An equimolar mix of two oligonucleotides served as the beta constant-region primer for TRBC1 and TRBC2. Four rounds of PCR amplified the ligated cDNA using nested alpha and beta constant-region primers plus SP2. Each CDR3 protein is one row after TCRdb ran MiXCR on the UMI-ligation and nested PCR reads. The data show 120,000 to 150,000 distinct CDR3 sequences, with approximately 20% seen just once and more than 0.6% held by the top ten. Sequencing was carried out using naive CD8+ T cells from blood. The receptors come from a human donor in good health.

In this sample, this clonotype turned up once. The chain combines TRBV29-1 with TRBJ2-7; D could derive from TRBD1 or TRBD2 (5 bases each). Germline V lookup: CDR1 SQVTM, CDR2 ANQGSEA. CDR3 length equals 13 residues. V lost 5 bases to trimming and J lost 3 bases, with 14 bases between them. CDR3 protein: CSVHGGMSYEQYF. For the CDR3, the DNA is TGCAGCGTTCATGGGGGAATGAGCTACGAGCAGTACTTC.

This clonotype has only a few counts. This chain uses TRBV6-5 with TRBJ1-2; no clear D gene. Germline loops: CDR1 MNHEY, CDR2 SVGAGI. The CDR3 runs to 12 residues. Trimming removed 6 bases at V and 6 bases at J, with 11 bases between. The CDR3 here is CASRHRSDGYTF. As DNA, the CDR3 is TGTGCCAGCAGGCACCGGTCCGATGGCTACACCTTC.

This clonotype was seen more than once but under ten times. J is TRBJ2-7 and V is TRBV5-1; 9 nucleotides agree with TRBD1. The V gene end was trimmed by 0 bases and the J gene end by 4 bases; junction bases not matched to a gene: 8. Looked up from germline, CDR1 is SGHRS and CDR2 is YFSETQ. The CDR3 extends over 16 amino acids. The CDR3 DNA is TGCGCCAGCAGCTTGGACTTCGGGACAGGGTGGTACGAGCAGTACTTC. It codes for CASSLDFGTGWYEQYF.

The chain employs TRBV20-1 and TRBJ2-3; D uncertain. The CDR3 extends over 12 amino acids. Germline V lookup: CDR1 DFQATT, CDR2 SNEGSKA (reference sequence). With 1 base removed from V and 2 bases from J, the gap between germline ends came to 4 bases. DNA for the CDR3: TGCAGTGCTAGAGGCTTCACAGATACGCAGTATTTT. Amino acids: CSARGFTDTQYF.

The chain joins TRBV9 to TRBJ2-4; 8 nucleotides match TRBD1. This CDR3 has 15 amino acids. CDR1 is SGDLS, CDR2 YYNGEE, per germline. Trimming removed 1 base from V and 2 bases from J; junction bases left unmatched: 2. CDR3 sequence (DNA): TGTGCCAGCAGCGTACAGGGGGCGTCCAAAAACATTCAGTACTTC. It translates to CASSVQGASKNIQYF.

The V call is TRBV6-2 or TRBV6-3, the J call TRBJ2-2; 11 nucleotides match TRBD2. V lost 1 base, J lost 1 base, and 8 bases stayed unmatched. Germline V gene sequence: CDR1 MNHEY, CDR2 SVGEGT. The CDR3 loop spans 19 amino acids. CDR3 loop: CASSYLGTSGYLNTGELFF. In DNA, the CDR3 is TGTGCCAGCAGTTACTTAGGGACTAGCGGATACCTGAACACCGGGGAGCTGTTTTTT.

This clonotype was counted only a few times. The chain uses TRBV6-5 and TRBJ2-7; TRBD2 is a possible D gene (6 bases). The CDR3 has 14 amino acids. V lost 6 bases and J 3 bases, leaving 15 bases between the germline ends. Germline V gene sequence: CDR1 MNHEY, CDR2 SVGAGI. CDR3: CASSVSGSNYEQYF. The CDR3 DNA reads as TGTGCCAGCAGCGTCTCCGGGAGTAACTACGAGCAGTACTTC.

The CDR3 DNA reads as TGTGCCATCAGTACAGGGTTGAACACTGAAGCTTTCTTT. As protein: CAISTGLNTEAFF. V and J are TRBV10-3 and TRBJ1-1, with a possible D match to TRBD1 (6 bases). The CDR3 has 13 residues. Germline CDR1 ENHRY, CDR2 SYGVKD. Trimming cost V 5 bases and J 0 bases, with 7 bases left between them.

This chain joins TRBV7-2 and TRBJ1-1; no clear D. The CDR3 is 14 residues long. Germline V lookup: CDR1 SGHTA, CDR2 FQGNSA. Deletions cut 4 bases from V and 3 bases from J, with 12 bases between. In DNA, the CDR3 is TGTGCCAGCAGCTCCTCTCAAGGGCACACTGAAGCTTTCTTT. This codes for CASSSSQGHTEAFF.

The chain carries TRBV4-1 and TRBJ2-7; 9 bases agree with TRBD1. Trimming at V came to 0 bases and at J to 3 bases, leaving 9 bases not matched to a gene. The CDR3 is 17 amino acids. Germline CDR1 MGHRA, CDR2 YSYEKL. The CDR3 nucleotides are TGCGCCAGCAGCCAAGAAATGACGGGACAGGGATTCTACGAGCAGTACTTC. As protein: CASSQEMTGQGFYEQYF.

The CDR3 coding sequence is TGTGCCAGCAGCTTGGATCCGCGGGTACAAGAGACCCAGTACTTC. It translates to CASSLDPRVQETQYF. The chain couples TRBV7-6 to TRBJ2-5; possibly TRBD2 for D (5 bases). CDR3 length: 15 residues. V was clipped by 3 bases and J by 2 bases, with 13 bases between them. Germline V gene lookup returns CDR1 SGHVS and CDR2 FNYEAQ.